This T cell receptor beta chain comes out of a study of blood T cell repertoires in COVID-19. The protocol was immunoSEQ multiplex PCR, while the TCRdb copy is restricted to in-frame clones and leaves out a portion. The data contain more than 110,000 clones, more than 65% of them seen just once; the ten biggest clones take up roughly 7.3%. Germline trimming cut 4 bases from V and 4 bases from J; bases unmatched to any gene: 6. From germline, CDR1 is MNHEY and CDR2 SMNVEV (reference sequence). The CDR3 length is 16 residues. The TCR was taken from a human donor in a cohort sampled during active COVID-19. The chain carries TRBV27 and TRBJ2-2; TRBD1 agrees at 10 bases. The specimen was peripheral blood. DNA for the CDR3: TGTGCCAGCAGTTCCACGACAGGGGGCATCACCGGGGAGCTGTTTTTT. As protein: CASSSTTGGITGELFF.